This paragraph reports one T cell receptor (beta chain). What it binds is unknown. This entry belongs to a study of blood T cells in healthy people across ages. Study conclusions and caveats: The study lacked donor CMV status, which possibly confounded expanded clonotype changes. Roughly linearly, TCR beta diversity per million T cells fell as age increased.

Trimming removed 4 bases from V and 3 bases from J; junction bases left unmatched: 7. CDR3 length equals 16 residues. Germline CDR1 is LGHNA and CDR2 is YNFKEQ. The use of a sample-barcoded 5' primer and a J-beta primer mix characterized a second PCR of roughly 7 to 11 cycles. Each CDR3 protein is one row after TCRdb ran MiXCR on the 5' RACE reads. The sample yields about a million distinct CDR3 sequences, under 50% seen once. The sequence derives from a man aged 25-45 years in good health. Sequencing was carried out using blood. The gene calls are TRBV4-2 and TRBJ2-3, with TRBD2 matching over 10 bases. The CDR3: CASSPQAGGLTDTQYF. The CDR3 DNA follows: TGTGCCAGCAGCCCTCAAGCGGGGGGGCTAACAGATACGCAGTATTTT.